The 8 T cell receptor beta chains given below trace back to one sample, sequenced in a study of blood T cells in healthy people across ages. A sample-barcoded 5' primer and a J-beta primer mix were used in a second PCR of roughly 7 to 11 cycles. One entry per CDR3 protein, called by TCRdb with MiXCR from the 5' RACE reads. The sample includes hundreds of thousands of distinct CDR3 sequences, roughly 25% of them seen just once. This sample was shared with a second study, whose subject was T cells of mothers and their children.

The specimen sequenced was blood. The receptors shown here come from a boy aged 10-17 years in good health.

This clonotype occurred a few times. The chain links TRBV6-1 to TRBJ1-5; D remains ambiguous. This CDR3 has 14 residues. Germline V gene data show CDR1 as MNHNS and CDR2 as SASEGT. Deletions cut 6 bases from V and 0 bases from J, with 9 bases between. CDR3 in amino acids: CASRLGASNQPQHF. The CDR3 DNA reads TGTGCCAGCAGGTTAGGAGCTAGCAATCAGCCCCAGCATTTT.

A few counts support this clonotype. The chain links TRBV29-1 to TRBJ2-1; the D gene is possibly TRBD2 (7 bases). Germline V gives CDR1 SQVTM, CDR2 ANQGSEA. The length of the CDR3 is 14 residues. The V end lost 6 bases, the J end lost 0 bases, and 12 bases lay between the germline ends. In DNA, the CDR3 is TGCAGCGTATCGGGGGGCTCCTCCTACAATGAGCAGTTCTTC. It translates to CSVSGGSSYNEQFF.

V and J are TRBV3-1 and TRBJ2-7; 7 bases are shared with TRBD2. There are 14 residues in the CDR3. V shed 4 bases and J 4 bases; nucleotides not matched to a gene: 7. CDR1 and CDR2 (germline): LGHDT, YNNKEL (reference sequence). The CDR3 sequence is CASSPGLVEYEQYF. For the CDR3, the DNA is TGTGCCAGCAGCCCTGGACTAGTGGAGTACGAGCAGTACTTC.

Remarks on this clonotype: The junction differs from germline at one of its ends, possibly a read error. V and J are TRBV6-5 and TRBJ2-5; possibly TRBD1 for D (5 bases). The CDR3 is 14 residues long. Germline loops: CDR1 MNHEY, CDR2 SVGAGI. The CDR3 region is CASSYSFRAETQHF. Written as DNA, the CDR3 is TGTGCCAGCAGTTACTCTTTCAGGGCGGAGACCCAGCACTTC.

The chain recombines TRBV10-3 with TRBJ2-1; D possibly uses TRBD1 or TRBD2 (6 bases each). Trimming removed 6 bases at V and 8 bases at J, with 17 bases between. CDR1 is ENHRY, CDR2 SYGVKD, per germline. CDR3 length: 14 residues. The CDR3 nucleotides read TGTGCCATCAGGCAAGGCAGGGGAGGCGATGAGCAGTTCTTC. As protein: CAIRQGRGGDEQFF.

This clonotype was seen more than once but under ten times. This chain joins TRBV28 and TRBJ1-2; D not resolved. Germline loops: CDR1 MDHEN, CDR2 SYDVKM. Between the trimmed V and J ends, which lost 8 bases and 4 bases, there was a span of 8 bases. The CDR3 totals 11 residues. Here the CDR3 reads CASRAVYGYTF. CDR3 bases: TGTGCCAGCCGGGCCGTCTATGGCTACACCTTC.

This chain connects TRBV6-2 or TRBV6-3 to TRBJ2-7; D not certain. V lost 4 bases and J 4 bases, leaving 11 bases between the germline ends. This CDR3 has 13 amino acids. Germline V gives CDR1 MNHEY, CDR2 SVGEGT. CDR3 sequence (DNA): TGTGCCAGCAGTTTCAAAACTGGATACGAGCAGTACGTC. It is translated as CASSFKTGYEQYV.

The chain combines TRBV13 with TRBJ2-7, with D unresolved. Germline V gene lookup returns CDR1 PRHDT and CDR2 FYEKMQ (reference sequence). Trimming pared 7 bases from V and 4 bases from J, leaving 11 bases between. The CDR3 contains 12 residues. The DNA of the CDR3 is TGTGCCAGCAAGGGCGTGTCGTACGAGCAGTACTTC. It yields the protein CASKGVSYEQYF.